These 21 T cell receptor beta chains came from one sample sequenced in a study of T cell responses to AZD1222 COVID-19 vaccine listed by TCRdb under 2021. The intended sense of this specimen's time point label: baseline before first vaccination. The library was obtained by the immunoSEQ multiplex PCR assay. As stored in TCRdb, this immuneACCESS dataset retains in-frame rearrangements with V and J assigned. A fraction of the clones does not appear; measured against another copy, unresolved V genes explain less than half of the discrepancy, and the remainder lacks a known reason. The sample includes 150,000 or so clones, with over 85% observed a single time. The ten biggest clones cover about 2.8% of the sample. Sequenced here: peripheral blood, sampled on day 0 of AZD1222 vaccination. The receptors originated from an adult in good health.

The J gene is TRBJ2-1, the V gene TRBV19, with 11 bases aligning to TRBD2. The ends lost 7 bases at V and 9 bases at J; junction bases unmatched: 8. Germline V lookup: CDR1 LNHDA, CDR2 SQIVND (reference sequence). This CDR3 region has 14 residues. CDR3 nucleotides: TGTGCCAGTAAGCTCCTAGCGGGAGGCGGTGAGCAGTTCTTC. This gives the protein CASKLLAGGGEQFF.

This chain joins TRBV27 and TRBJ2-1; D is unclear. The CDR3 is made up of 12 amino acids. V was pared by 0 bases and J by 7 bases, with 4 bases between. Per the germline V gene, CDR1 is MNHEY and CDR2 is SMNVEV (reference sequence). CDR3 loop: CASSLSGNEQFF. CDR3 DNA sequence: TGTGCCAGCAGTTTATCGGGTAATGAGCAGTTCTTC.

J is TRBJ1-2 and V is TRBV19; 10 bases map to TRBD1. After removal of 8 bases from V and 4 bases from J, the junction contained 13 bases not matched to a gene. Looked up from germline, CDR1 is LNHDA and CDR2 is SQIVND (reference sequence). CDR3 size: 16 residues. CDR3 amino acids: CASSETGGVSPYGYTF. CDR3 in DNA: TGTGCCAGTTCCGAGACAGGGGGCGTCTCCCCCTATGGCTACACCTTC.

This clone was detected a few times. This sequence joins TRBV5-1 and TRBJ2-3; the match to TRBD1 covers 8 bases. Looked up from germline, CDR1 is SGHRS and CDR2 is YFSETQ. With V trimmed by 0 bases and J by 1 base, 1 base remained unmatched. The CDR3 consists of 15 residues. CDR3 sequence: CASSLEGQGTDTQYF. CDR3 in DNA: TGCGCCAGCAGCTTGGAGGGACAGGGCACAGATACGCAGTATTTT.

This clone was counted between two and nine times. This chain uses TRBV7-9 with TRBJ2-7; TRBD1 matches at 9 bases. Trimming took 5 bases from V and 5 from J; bases not matched to a gene: 10. This CDR3 is 15 amino acids long. The germline V gene encodes CDR1 SEHNR and CDR2 FQNEAQ (reference sequence). The CDR3 here is CASSPPRDRVNEQYF. CDR3 DNA: TGTGCCAGCAGCCCCCCCCGGGACAGGGTAAACGAGCAGTACTTC.

This chain joins TRBV6-5 and TRBJ1-4; D call uncertain. The CDR3 extends over 16 amino acids. Trimming took off 2 bases at V and 0 bases at J, with 10 bases between the two ends. Germline CDR1 is MNHEY and CDR2 is SVGAGI. The CDR3 here is CASSYALTATNEKLFF. DNA of the CDR3: TGTGCCAGCAGTTACGCGCTAACCGCAACTAATGAAAAACTGTTTTTT.

V and J are TRBV6-1 and TRBJ2-5, with D perhaps matching TRBD1 or TRBD2 (6 bases each). The CDR3 sequence is 16 residues long. The germline V and J ends were trimmed by 0 bases and 5 bases, with 16 bases remaining between them. Germline-derived CDR1 and CDR2 are MNHNS and SASEGT. CDR3 sequence (DNA): TGTGCCAGCAGTGAAGCTTGGGGGGACATCCGGGAGACCCAGTACTTC. This sequence encodes CASSEAWGDIRETQYF.

This chain connects TRBV5-1 to TRBJ2-3; tentatively, D is TRBD1 (6 bases). V was pared by 3 bases and J by 1 base, with 21 bases between. The CDR3 contains 18 residues. From germline, CDR1 is SGHRS and CDR2 YFSETQ. CDR3 amino acids: CASSSYPQTGRGTDTQYF. In DNA, the CDR3 is TGCGCCAGCAGCTCCTACCCCCAAACAGGGAGAGGCACAGATACGCAGTATTTT.

This chain links TRBV7-2 with TRBJ1-1, with TRBD1 as a possible D gene (6 bases). The CDR3 runs to 16 residues. CDR1 SGHTA and CDR2 FQGNSA come from the germline V gene. V was clipped by 6 bases and J by 2 bases, with 19 bases between them. CDR3 nucleotides: TGTGCCAGCAGTTCGCCACGGGGGCAGGGCAACACTGAAGCTTTCTTT. This gives the protein CASSSPRGQGNTEAFF. Filled out from reference TRBV7-2 and TRBJ1-1, the complete variable domain reads GAGVSQSPSNKVTEKGKDVELRCDPISGHTALYWYRQSLGQGLEFLIYFQGNSAPDKSGLPSDRFSAERTGGSVSTLTIQRTQQEDSAVYLCASSSPRGQGNTEAFFGQGTRLTVV.

This clone appeared a single time. The chain links TRBV2 to TRBJ2-1; D perhaps matches TRBD2 (6 bases). V lost 2 bases, J lost 7 bases, and 12 bases lay in between. The germline V gene has CDR1 SNHLY and CDR2 FYNNEI. The CDR3 covers 14 residues. Here the CDR3 DNA reads TGTGCCAGCAGTGAAAGACTAGAAAGGAATGAGCAGTTCTTC. Residues: CASSERLERNEQFF.

This clone was recorded only once. The chain is built from TRBV5-6 and TRBJ1-5; no firm D call. V lost 0 bases and J 3 bases, leaving 10 bases between the germline ends. Germline loops: CDR1 SGHDT, CDR2 YYEEEE. The CDR3 is 15 residues long. The CDR3 coding sequence is TGTGCCAGCAGCTTGGGCCCAACAATCAATCAGCCCCAGCATTTT. The encoded protein is CASSLGPTINQPQHF. Full variable domain (outside the CDR3, taken from reference TRBV5-6 and TRBJ1-5): DAGVTQSPTHLIKTRGQQVTLRCSPKSGHDTVSWYQQALGQGPQFIFQYYEEEERQRGNFPDRFSGHQFPNYSSELNVNALLLGDSALYLCASSLGPTINQPQHFGDGTRLSIL.

Comment on this clone: It is unclear where the CDR3 begins or ends on the DNA, so no DNA is shown, and the CDR3 is as TCRdb lists it. The CDR3 sequence is CSASFGEGASEQFF. The gene calls are TRBV20-1 and TRBJ2-1; the D call TRBD1 from the table was never checked on the DNA. The CDR3 has 14 residues if both end residues are counted. The V gene's germline CDR1 is DFQATT and CDR2 SNEGSKA (reference sequence).

This sequence joins TRBV19 and TRBJ2-5; D perhaps matches TRBD1 (6 bases). V lost 5 bases to trimming and J lost 2 bases, with 15 bases between them. The CDR3 has 15 residues. The germline V gene encodes CDR1 LNHDA and CDR2 SQIVND (reference sequence). The CDR3 region is CASSLGAGRQETQYF. The DNA for the CDR3 is TGTGCCAGTAGTTTGGGGGCGGGCCGACAAGAGACCCAGTACTTC. Supplemented by reference TRBV19 and TRBJ2-5, the full variable domain reads DGGITQSPKYLFRKEGQNVTLSCEQNLNHDAMYWYRQDPGQGLRLIYYSQIVNDFQKGDIAEGYSVSREKKESFPLTVTSAQKNPTAFYLCASSLGAGRQETQYFGPGTRLLVL.

The chain has TRBV2 and TRBJ2-5, with 12 nucleotides matching TRBD2. Per germline, CDR1 SNHLY and CDR2 FYNNEI. V lost 4 bases to trimming and J lost 4 bases; unmatched junction nucleotides: 7. The CDR3 has 16 amino acids. The CDR3 region has the DNA TGTGCCAGCAGTGCCGCTAGCGGGAGGGCCTCAGAGACCCAGTACTTC. It translates to CASSAASGRASETQYF.

J is TRBJ1-4 and V is TRBV19, with D possibly TRBD1 on 5 matching bases. Germline CDR1 reads LNHDA; CDR2 reads SQIVND (reference sequence). The CDR3 has 13 amino acids. V lost 5 bases to trimming and J lost 8 bases, with 12 bases between them. CDR3 DNA: TGTGCCAGTAGTGGGACTTTGCGGGAAAAACTGTTTTTT. Protein product: CASSGTLREKLFF.

The chain combines TRBV6-6 with TRBJ2-2, with 9 bases matching TRBD2. Per the germline V gene, CDR1 is MNHNY and CDR2 is SVGAGI (reference sequence). V lost 6 bases to trimming and J lost 5 bases; unmatched junction nucleotides: 19. CDR3 size: 19 residues. In DNA form, the CDR3 reads TGTGCCAGCAGCTACAAAATTGGGACTAGCTCACTGGCGACCGGGGAGCTGTTTTTT. Its protein product is CASSYKIGTSSLATGELFF.

V gene TRBV7-9 combines with J gene TRBJ1-3; no clear D gene. Germline V gene sequence: CDR1 SEHNR, CDR2 FQNEAQ (reference sequence). Deletions cut 6 bases from V and 3 bases from J, with 18 bases between. This CDR3 has 16 residues. The CDR3 here is CASSDAGRSRGNTIYF. CDR3 bases: TGTGCCAGCAGTGATGCCGGCAGGTCTCGTGGAAACACCATATATTTT.

This sequence joins TRBV9 and TRBJ1-1, with 8 nucleotides matching TRBD1. V trimming: 2 bases; J trimming: 7 bases; junction bases outside the gene matches: 7. The germline V gene has CDR1 SGDLS and CDR2 YYNGEE. The CDR3 covers 14 residues. DNA for the CDR3: TGTGCCAGCAGCGTCCAAACAGGGGGAGGTGAAGCTTTCTTT. Its protein product is CASSVQTGGGEAFF.

This chain joins TRBV7-8 and TRBJ2-1; possibly TRBD1 for D (7 bases). The V end was cut by 5 bases, the J end by 7 bases, with 15 bases between. Germline V gene lookup returns CDR1 SGHVS and CDR2 FQNEAQ. This CDR3 has 14 residues. This chain's CDR3 is CASSPLAGGNEQFF. The DNA for the CDR3 is TGTGCCAGCAGCCCGCTGGCAGGGGGGAATGAGCAGTTCTTC.

The chain joins TRBV19 to TRBJ1-4; tentatively, D is TRBD1 (5 bases). V was pared by 5 bases and J by 0 bases, with 13 bases between. CDR1 and CDR2 (germline): LNHDA, SQIVND (reference sequence). The CDR3 contains 16 residues. In DNA, the CDR3 is TGTGCCAGTAGTCCCGACAGCCCTACAACTAATGAAAAACTGTTTTTT. It encodes CASSPDSPTTNEKLFF.

J is TRBJ1-1 and V is TRBV27; D possibly corresponds to TRBD1 (6 bases). The CDR3 runs to 17 residues. Trimming removed 3 bases from V and 5 bases from J, with 22 bases in between. The V gene's germline CDR1 is MNHEY and CDR2 SMNVEV (reference sequence). CDR3 loop: CASSLFRGGGMGTEAFF. The CDR3 region has the DNA TGTGCCAGCAGTTTGTTCAGGGGCGGAGGTATGGGGACTGAAGCTTTCTTT.